These T cell receptor beta chains were read from a single sample in a study of shared clonotypes between healthy human individuals. The assay was immunoSEQ multiplex PCR, and TCRdb's table has in-frame clones only and misses some. The sample contains some 2.4 million clones, more than 85% of which appear only once. Sequencing input: naive CD4+ T cells from PBMCs. These receptors were collected from a man aged 18-30 years in good health. Some clones in this sample may be carry-over from other donors' samples. Both conserved end residues are part of each CDR3. The D gene is left open where the match is weak.

j_call: TRBJ2-5
v_call: TRBV15
d_call: TRBD1
cdr3_length: 16
cdr3_nt: TGTGCCACCACCCCAGGGGACAGGGGGTATGTAGAGACCCAGTACTTC
cdr3_aa: CATTPGDRGYVETQYF

j_call: TRBJ1-1
v_call: TRBV2
d_call: NA
cdr3_length: 13
cdr3_nt: TGTGCCAGCAGTTTGACGGTGAACACTGAAGCTTTCTTT
cdr3_aa: CASSLTVNTEAFF

j_call: TRBJ2-7
v_call: TRBV28
d_call: TRBD2
cdr3_length: 16
cdr3_nt: TGTGCCAGCACCCCCCCAGTGAGCGGGAACTCCTACGAGCAGTACTTC
cdr3_aa: CASTPPVSGNSYEQYF

j_call: TRBJ2-5
v_call: TRBV5-6
d_call: NA
cdr3_length: 14
cdr3_nt: TGTGCCAGCAGCTTGGTTGGGGTTGGGCAGACCCAGTACTTC
cdr3_aa: CASSLVGVGQTQYF

j_call: TRBJ2-2
v_call: TRBV15
d_call: NA
cdr3_length: 14
cdr3_nt: TGTGCCACCAGCAGGGATTTGGGTACCGGGGAGCTGTTTTTT
cdr3_aa: CATSRDLGTGELFF

j_call: TRBJ2-7
v_call: TRBV28
d_call: TRBD1
cdr3_length: 14
cdr3_nt: TGTGCCAGCAGTGAACCTGGGACAGGGGACGAGCAGTACTTC
cdr3_aa: CASSEPGTGDEQYF

j_call: TRBJ2-5
v_call: TRBV9
d_call: TRBD1
cdr3_length: 14
cdr3_nt: TGTGCCAGCAGCCGACAGACAGGGCCAGAGACCCAGTACTTC
cdr3_aa: CASSRQTGPETQYF

j_call: TRBJ2-7
v_call: TRBV29-1
d_call: NA
cdr3_length: 14
cdr3_nt: TGCAGCGTTCTCCCCGGGGGCGCTTCCTACGAGCAGTACTTC
cdr3_aa: CSVLPGGASYEQYF

j_call: TRBJ1-1
v_call: TRBV9
d_call: NA
cdr3_length: 14
cdr3_nt: TGTGCCAGCAGTTCAGACAGCCTGAACACTGAAGCTTTCTTT
cdr3_aa: CASSSDSLNTEAFF

j_call: TRBJ2-7
v_call: TRBV7-9
d_call: TRBD1
cdr3_length: 14
cdr3_nt: TGTGCCAGCAGCCGGGGACAGCAACTCTACGAGCAGTACTTC
cdr3_aa: CASSRGQQLYEQYF

j_call: TRBJ2-3
v_call: TRBV4-2
d_call: NA
cdr3_length: 16
cdr3_nt: TGTGCCAGCAGCCAAGAGGCCGCAACTAGCACAGATACGCAGTATTTT
cdr3_aa: CASSQEAATSTDTQYF

j_call: TRBJ2-7
v_call: TRBV5-1
d_call: TRBD1
cdr3_length: 15
cdr3_nt: TGCGCCAGCAGCAAGGGACAGGGGGACGTATCCGAGCAGTACTTC
cdr3_aa: CASSKGQGDVSEQYF

j_call: TRBJ2-1
v_call: TRBV21-1
d_call: NA
cdr3_length: 17
cdr3_nt: TGTGCCAGCAGCTCACGTAGGACATTTCGCTCCTACAATGAGCAGTTCTTC
cdr3_aa: CASSSRRTFRSYNEQFF